The next 22 T cell receptor beta chains were all read from a single sample in a study of blood T cell repertoires in COVID-19. Only in-frame clones appear in the TCRdb table, and some are missing; sequencing was by immunoSEQ multiplex PCR. The sample carries about 270,000 clones, roughly nine tenths recorded once. The sequencing input was peripheral blood. The receptors derive from a woman in her 30s with COVID-19, enrolled during active disease.

This clone appeared a single time. The chain uses TRBV7-2 and TRBJ2-7; TRBD2 matches 12 bases. CDR1 and CDR2 from the germline V gene are SGHTA and FQGNSA. The CDR3 extends over 16 amino acids. V gave up 4 bases and J gave up 5 bases; unmatched junction bases: 9. CDR3 in DNA: TGTGCCAGCAGCTCCCTCGGACTAGCGGGGTGGAACGAGCAGTACTTC. Protein: CASSSLGLAGWNEQYF.

This clone was counted once. The chain is built from TRBV3-1 (or the pseudogene TRBV3-2) and TRBJ1-1; maybe TRBD1 (5 bases). V lost 5 bases, J lost 5 bases, and 15 bases lay in between. The CDR3 sequence is 14 residues long. CDR1 is LGHDT, CDR2 YNNKEL, per germline (reference sequence). The CDR3, as DNA: TGTGCCAGCAGCTACCCGGGTGGGGGGACTGAAGCTTTCTTT. As protein: CASSYPGGGTEAFF.

This chain joins TRBV7-9 and TRBJ1-3, with 9 bases that match TRBD1. The CDR3 has 14 residues. In germline, CDR1 is SEHNR, CDR2 FQNEAQ (reference sequence). The V gene end was trimmed by 8 bases and the J gene end by 2 bases; junction bases not matched to a gene: 4. CDR3 protein: CASRRDRAGNTIYF. The CDR3 nucleotides read TGTGCCAGCCGAAGGGACAGGGCTGGAAACACCATATATTTT.

The V gene is TRBV12-5, the J gene TRBJ2-7, with 9 bases lining up with TRBD2. The length of the CDR3 is 16 residues. The germline gives CDR1 LGHNT, CDR2 FRNRAP. The junction had 8 bases not matched to a gene; V was cut back by 2 bases and J by 3 bases. CDR3 coding DNA: TGTGCTAGTGGTTTGTCCAATAGCGGGGGAAACTACGAGCAGTACTTC. It encodes CASGLSNSGGNYEQYF. The variable domain in full, with the rest retrieved from reference TRBV12-5 and TRBJ2-7, is DARVTQTPRHKVTEMGQEVTMRCQPILGHNTVFWYRQTMMQGLELLAYFRNRAPLDDSGMPKDRFSAEMPDATLATLKIQPSEPRDSAVYFCASGLSNSGGNYEQYFGPGTRLTVT.

This rearrangement joins TRBV5-6 to TRBJ2-1; D ambiguous. The V end was cut by 4 bases, the J end by 4 bases, with 18 bases between. From germline, CDR1 is SGHDT and CDR2 YYEEEE. The CDR3 runs 16 residues. The CDR3, as DNA: TGTGCCAGCAGCCCCATCGGGTACCAGACGTACAATGAGCAGTTCTTC. Its translation: CASSPIGYQTYNEQFF.

This chain uses TRBV10-2 with TRBJ2-1; 8 bases line up with TRBD2. CDR3 length equals 16 residues. V was clipped by 4 bases and J by 4 bases; unmatched bases: 9. CDR1 is WSHSY, CDR2 SAAADI, per germline. In DNA, the CDR3 is TGCGCCAGCAGTGTCTCGGGAGGGGGGGCTTACAATGAGCAGTTCTTC. It specifies CASSVSGGGAYNEQFF.

The genes are TRBV27 and TRBJ2-3; TRBD1 matches 7 bases. V dropped 6 bases and J dropped 6; count of bases not matched to a gene: 3. From germline, CDR1 is MNHEY and CDR2 SMNVEV (reference sequence). The CDR3 is made up of 12 amino acids. CDR3 region: CASRTGVDTQYF. The CDR3 DNA reads as TGTGCCAGCAGAACAGGGGTCGATACGCAGTATTTT.

The chain recombines TRBV5-1 with TRBJ2-2, with 9 nucleotides matching TRBD1. CDR1 is SGHRS, CDR2 YFSETQ, per germline. Trimming at V came to 3 bases and at J to 9 bases, leaving 9 bases not matched to a gene. The CDR3 is made up of 15 amino acids. The CDR3: CASSSRDRATRELFF. CDR3 DNA sequence: TGCGCCAGCAGCTCCCGGGACAGGGCGACCCGGGAGCTGTTTTTT.

V gene TRBV4-1 combines with J gene TRBJ1-1; unclear D gene. The V end was cut by 1 base, the J end by 8 bases, with 14 bases between. The CDR3 has 14 amino acids. Germline CDR1 MGHRA, CDR2 YSYEKL. The CDR3 nucleotides are TGCGCCAGCAGCCAAGGGGAGGGCCGAATAGAAGCTTTCTTT. This codes for CASSQGEGRIEAFF.

The chain recombines TRBV5-6 with TRBJ1-1; possible D gene TRBD1, 6 bases. V was clipped by 0 bases and J by 5 bases, with 14 bases between them. This CDR3 contains 15 residues. Germline CDR1 reads SGHDT; CDR2 reads YYEEEE. The CDR3 DNA follows: TGTGCCAGCAGCTTGGCCAGCAGGGGTGGAACTGAAGCTTTCTTT. It encodes CASSLASRGGTEAFF.

V is TRBV6-5 and J is TRBJ1-1, with D possibly TRBD1 on 5 matching bases. Germline values: CDR1 MNHEY, CDR2 SVGAGI. This CDR3 contains 15 residues. Trimming cost V 7 bases and J 1 base, with 16 bases left between them. CDR3 sequence reads: CASMDSEGWNTEAFF. As DNA, the CDR3 is TGTGCCAGCATGGACTCGGAGGGGTGGAACACTGAAGCTTTCTTT.

This sequence joins TRBV2 and TRBJ2-5; TRBD2 is a possible D gene (5 bases). The CDR3 is 12 amino acids. V dropped 7 bases and J dropped 2 bases, with 8 bases sitting between them. Germline CDR1 and CDR2: SNHLY and FYNNEI. CDR3: CASKDLQETQYF. The CDR3 region has the DNA TGTGCCAGCAAGGACTTACAAGAGACCCAGTACTTC.

The chain recombines TRBV19 with TRBJ2-1, with 9 positions matching TRBD1. The CDR3 covers 14 residues. J was trimmed by 4 bases and V by 6 bases; bases with no gene match: 4. Germline-derived CDR1 and CDR2 are LNHDA and SQIVND (reference sequence). The CDR3 sequence: CASRPGQGYNEQFF. DNA of the CDR3: TGTGCCAGTAGGCCGGGACAGGGATACAATGAGCAGTTCTTC. Filled out from reference TRBV19 and TRBJ2-1, the complete variable domain reads DGGITQSPKYLFRKEGQNVTLSCEQNLNHDAMYWYRQDPGQGLRLIYYSQIVNDFQKGDIAEGYSVSREKKESFPLTVTSAQKNPTAFYLCASRPGQGYNEQFFGPGTRLTVL.

CDR3 amino acids: CASSSQGRANYGYTF. CDR3 DNA sequence: TGTGCCAGCAGTTCACAGGGTAGGGCTAACTATGGCTACACCTTC. The rearrangement links TRBV27 to TRBJ1-2; possible D gene TRBD1, 6 bases. The CDR3 consists of 15 residues. Germline lookup yields CDR1 MNHEY and CDR2 SMNVEV (reference sequence). Trimming left V 4 bases short and J 0 bases short, with 12 bases between.

The chain has TRBV5-1 and TRBJ2-7; D gene ambiguous. The V end was cut by 5 bases, the J end by 4 bases, with 10 bases between. The CDR3 sequence is 12 residues long. Germline V gives CDR1 SGHRS, CDR2 YFSETQ. The CDR3 DNA reads TGCGCCAGCAGTTCGACCGGGTACGAGCAGTACTTC. Its protein is CASSSTGYEQYF.

This chain connects TRBV6-4 to TRBJ2-1; TRBD1 agrees at 10 bases. This CDR3 is 16 amino acids long. V trimming: 0 bases; J trimming: 7 bases; junction bases outside the gene matches: 6. CDR1 MRHNA and CDR2 SNTAGT come from the germline V gene. The CDR3 DNA is TGTGCCAGCAGTGACTCGGGGACAGGGGTGTGGAATGAGCAGTTCTTC. This translates into CASSDSGTGVWNEQFF.

The chain employs TRBV19 and TRBJ2-3; 9 bases align to TRBD2. After removal of 2 bases from V and 4 bases from J, the junction contained 7 bases not matched to a gene. Germline CDR1 is LNHDA and CDR2 is SQIVND (reference sequence). This CDR3 spans 16 amino acids. CDR3 in DNA: TGTGCCAGTAGTATAAGGGCGGGGGGGCTTGCAGATACGCAGTATTTT. Residues: CASSIRAGGLADTQYF.

The chain joins TRBV19 to TRBJ1-4; TRBD1 agrees at 8 bases. Looked up from germline, CDR1 is LNHDA and CDR2 is SQIVND (reference sequence). V gave up 5 bases and J gave up 8 bases; unmatched junction bases: 7. The CDR3 has 14 residues. The CDR3 is CASSYDRGEEKLFF. CDR3 nucleotides: TGTGCCAGTAGTTACGACAGGGGAGAGGAAAAACTGTTTTTT.

The CDR3 protein is CASRQTGRGNTIYF. CDR3 nucleotides: TGTGCCAGCAGGCAAACAGGGCGCGGAAACACCATATATTTT. The chain couples TRBV5-5 to TRBJ1-3; a possible D gene is TRBD1 (6 bases). V lost 5 bases and J lost 4, with 13 bases in between. The CDR3 runs to 14 residues. Per germline, CDR1 SGHKS and CDR2 YYEKEE (reference sequence).

This clone came up a few times. This sequence joins TRBV30 and TRBJ2-3; TRBD1 agrees at 7 bases. Germline values: CDR1 GTSNPN, CDR2 SVGIG (reference sequence). The V segment lost 5 bases and the J segment 2 bases; nucleotides outside the gene matches: 10. The CDR3 spans 15 residues. The CDR3 loop is CAWRRTGRLTDTQYF. The CDR3, as DNA: TGTGCCTGGCGCCGGACAGGACGCCTCACAGATACGCAGTATTTT.

V and J are TRBV3-1 (or the pseudogene TRBV3-2) and TRBJ2-1; tentatively, D is TRBD1 (5 bases). Germline-derived CDR1 and CDR2 are LGHDT and YNNKEL (reference sequence). Trimming removed 1 base at V and 2 bases at J, with 9 bases between. The CDR3 consists of 15 residues. The CDR3 DNA reads as TGTGCCAGCAGCCAAGCAGGGATCCCCTACAATGAGCAGTTCTTC. It yields the protein CASSQAGIPYNEQFF.

This sequence joins TRBV12-3 or TRBV12-4 and TRBJ2-1; TRBD1 matches 7 bases. The trim removed 6 bases at V and 9 bases at J, leaving 2 bases unmatched. The CDR3 has 11 residues. This CDR3 is CASRTGVEQFF. CDR3 DNA sequence: TGTGCCAGCAGAACAGGGGTTGAGCAGTTCTTC.